The present entry profiles one T cell receptor (beta chain) with its context. Antigen unknown. The entry originates in a study of T cell repertoires in cytomegalovirus infection. Study information: Through public TCR beta signatures, both CMV infection and matching HLA type were indicated. Findings and limits, study-wide: The study found HLA-C-restricted CMV-specific TCR beta clonotypes dominating the ex vivo response.

TCRdb reanalysed the reads using MiXCR and keeps one entry per CDR3 protein. The data show a few hundred thousand distinct CDR3 sequences, with approximately 30% seen just once and 13% held by the top ten. V was clipped by 6 bases and J by 0 bases, with 14 bases between them. The CDR3 length is 15 residues. The sequence was obtained from a human donor in good health (CMV status not recorded). Some clones in this sample may be carry-over from other donors' samples. The chain couples TRBV12-3 or TRBV12-4 to TRBJ1-2; TRBD1 is a possible D gene (5 bases). Sequenced material: cultured PBMCs, taken from culture after CMV antigen stimulation. CDR3 coding DNA: TGTGCCAGCAGACCAGGGCCGGGAGCTAACTATGGCTACACCTTC. Its protein is CASRPGPGANYGYTF.